The text below deals with one TCR beta chain. Its antigen is unknown. This entry is derived from a study of T cell responses to AZD1222 COVID-19 vaccine. V lost 3 bases and J lost 2, with 13 bases in between. This CDR3 is 15 amino acids long. In germline, CDR1 is MDHEN, CDR2 SYDVKM. General study results and limits: Sampling that yielded the repertoires occurred only after the peak T cell response. Donors were largely white British and mainly female; clonal diversity was possibly underestimated. Reportedly, close to half of spike-specific TCRs are directed against unmutated variant regions.

Clones were read by immunoSEQ multiplex PCR, and TCRdb kept only the in-frame ones, dropping some. The sample has about 120,000 clones; over 75% are singletons. The chain couples TRBV28 to TRBJ2-5; D not certain. This clonotype was sampled from an adult in good health. The sample in question was peripheral blood, obtained on day 0 of AZD1222 vaccination. Here the CDR3 reads CASSFMGTLQETQYF. The CDR3 DNA is TGTGCCAGCAGTTTTATGGGAACCCTTCAAGAGACCCAGTACTTC.